The T cell receptor (beta chain) described here comes from a study of early T cells in non-severe SARS-CoV-2 infection. This clonotype was picked up many times. The CDR3 consists of 14 residues. V was pared by 3 bases and J by 0 bases, with 9 bases between. The germline gives CDR1 SGHAT, CDR2 FQNNGV. TCRdb ran MiXCR on the 5' RACE reads and lists one entry per CDR3 protein. The sample yields over 50,000 distinct CDR3 sequences, 10% to 15% seen once. This sequence was found in an adult who was a healthcare worker with PCR-confirmed SARS-CoV-2 infection or an uninfected control (not recorded which). The gene calls are TRBV11-2 and TRBJ2-7; no reliable D call. Sample: whole blood. This CDR3 reads CASSFGDISYEQYF. CDR3 bases: TGTGCCAGCAGCTTCGGTGATATCTCCTACGAGCAGTACTTC.